This paragraph covers one T cell receptor (beta chain) sequence. Its antigen is still unknown. The same CDR3 can be traced to other DNA sequences in this sample. PCR amplification relied on 60 Vbeta primers (plus 13 Jbeta primers). Data came from immunoSEQ multiplex PCR; TCRdb stores just in-frame clones and leaves some out. The sample lists some 200,000 clones; approximately 67% were seen once. The sample belongs to a study of cytomegalovirus exposure and HLA in healthy donors. Study results and limitations: The study recorded 164 TCR beta chains that were cytomegalovirus-associated.

The clonotype was recovered from a man aged 40-49 years in good health and CMV-seronegative. Sequenced input: PBMCs.

This CDR3 is CAISEGGSNQPQHF. The CDR3 coding sequence is TGTGCCATCAGTGAGGGAGGAAGCAATCAGCCCCAGCATTTT. The chain employs TRBV10-3 and TRBJ1-5; D remains unclear. The CDR3 loop spans 14 amino acids. V was shortened by 2 bases and J by 1 base, with 6 bases between the two germline ends. Looked up from germline, CDR1 is ENHRY and CDR2 is SYGVKD.